One T cell receptor (beta chain) is described in this entry. At one end the junction does not follow the germline gene, possibly because of a read error. Other DNA sequences from this sample encode an identical CDR3 as well. This entry belongs to a study of graft-versus-host responses after intestinal transplantation. Assay: immunoSEQ multiplex PCR; the TCRdb copy retains only in-frame clones and omits some. The repertoire consists of approximately 28,000 clones, with 85% to 95% occurring once and the leading ten covering 0.7% to 0.85%. Germline V gene data show CDR1 as MNHEY and CDR2 as SMNVEV (reference sequence). CDR3 length: 13 residues.

The gene calls are TRBV27 and TRBJ2-2; weak D call: TRBD2 (5 bases). The sequencing used PBMCs, collected about 65 days after intestinal transplant. This TCR derives from a human patient who received an intestinal transplant, so some T cells may come from the graft donor. The CDR3: CASSLWTTGELFF. The CDR3 region has the DNA TGTGCCAGCAGTTTGTGGACCACCGGGGAGCTGTTTTTC.